The 7 T cell receptor beta chains listed next were all sequenced from one sample in a study of blood T cell repertoires in COVID-19. The protocol was immunoSEQ multiplex PCR, while the TCRdb copy is restricted to in-frame clones and leaves out a portion. The sample lists roughly 290,000 clones, 87% seen once, with 7.8% in the top ten. Sequenced: peripheral blood. Receptor source: a woman aged 45-59 years who had recovered from COVID-19.

The chain couples TRBV27 to TRBJ2-1, with D perhaps matching TRBD1 (6 bases). V was trimmed by 8 bases and J by 4 bases, leaving 15 bases between them. CDR1 is MNHEY and CDR2 is SMNVEV in the germline V gene (reference sequence). The CDR3 runs to 14 residues. The CDR3 loop reads CASARQALYNEQFF. The CDR3 nucleotides are TGTGCCAGCGCCAGACAGGCTCTTTACAATGAGCAGTTCTTC.

The genes are TRBV2 and TRBJ1-2, with a possible D match to TRBD1 (6 bases). CDR1 SNHLY and CDR2 FYNNEI come from the germline V gene. Trimming took 7 bases from V and 8 from J, leaving 17 bases between them. This CDR3 is 13 amino acids long. CDR3 nucleotide sequence: TGTGCCAGCATAGTCGACCAGGGGAGCGGCTACACCTTC. It codes for CASIVDQGSGYTF.

The rearrangement uses TRBV6-5 and TRBJ2-5; D might be TRBD2 (6 bases). This CDR3 has 14 residues. V shed 4 bases and J shed 5 bases, with 14 bases lying between them. Per the germline V gene, CDR1 is MNHEY and CDR2 is SVGAGI. Here the CDR3 reads CASSWRTEGETQYF. CDR3 in DNA: TGTGCCAGCAGTTGGAGGACGGAGGGGGAGACCCAGTACTTC.

The chain recombines TRBV5-1 with TRBJ2-5, with 8 bases matching TRBD2. After removal of 0 bases from V and 5 bases from J, the junction contained 3 bases not matched to a gene. Germline lookup yields CDR1 SGHRS and CDR2 YFSETQ. This CDR3 has 14 residues. In nucleotides, the CDR3 is TGCGCCAGCAGCTTGGGGTCTAGCGGGGAGACCCAGTACTTC. Protein product: CASSLGSSGETQYF.

The chain couples TRBV28 to TRBJ1-5, with TRBD1 identical over 8 bases. The CDR3 sequence is 15 residues long. The junction had 8 bases not matched to a gene; V was cut back by 5 bases and J by 5 bases. CDR1 and CDR2 from the germline V gene are MDHEN and SYDVKM. This CDR3 reads CASSGRTGRDQPQHF. In nucleotides, the CDR3 is TGTGCCAGCAGTGGACGGACAGGGAGGGATCAGCCCCAGCATTTT.

With regard to this clone: Different DNA sequences within this sample yield the same CDR3. The chain couples TRBV5-1 to TRBJ2-5; TRBD2 matches at 13 bases. Germline V gene data show CDR1 as SGHRS and CDR2 as YFSETQ. With V trimmed by 0 bases and J by 1 base, 0 bases remained unmatched. The CDR3 consists of 16 residues. CDR3: CASSLGLAGGQETQYF. CDR3 sequence (DNA): TGCGCCAGCAGCTTGGGACTAGCGGGGGGCCAAGAGACCCAGTACTTC.

This chain links TRBV11-3 with TRBJ2-7; TRBD1 agrees at 7 bases. CDR1 SGHNT and CDR2 YENEEA come from the germline V gene. After removal of 1 base from V and 2 bases from J, the junction contained 5 bases not matched to a gene. This CDR3 contains 15 residues. The CDR3 DNA reads TGTGCCAGCAGCTTAGGCCAGGGACAGACCTACGAGCAGTACTTC. Residues: CASSLGQGQTYEQYF.